The T cell receptor (beta chain) described here comes from a study of cytomegalovirus exposure and HLA in healthy donors. This CDR3 is 18 amino acids long. Germline V gene sequence: CDR1 MNHNS, CDR2 SASEGT. The V gene end was trimmed by 4 bases and the J gene end by 4 bases; junction bases not matched to a gene: 11. A multiplex PCR was run with 60 Vbeta primers and 13 Jbeta primers. This table comes from immunoSEQ multiplex PCR, and its TCRdb copy is limited to in-frame clones, with some not included. The table records some 76,000 clones, approximately 72% of them present only once. Donors in the study were healthy people who gave bone marrow.

This TCR derives from a woman in her forties in good health and CMV-seropositive. V gene TRBV6-1 combines with J gene TRBJ2-1; 12 bases align to TRBD2. Sample: PBMCs. The CDR3 nucleotides are TGTGCCAGCAGTGGACGTCTAGCGGGGGGGCATCGGTACAATGAGCAGTTCTTC. Its protein is CASSGRLAGGHRYNEQFF.